This T cell receptor beta chain came from a study of cytomegalovirus exposure and HLA in healthy donors. Profiling relied on immunoSEQ multiplex PCR, and the TCRdb table lists in-frame clones only, not all of them. This sample yields 150,000 to 160,000 clones, of which around 83% are seen a single time; less than 2.5% belongs to the top ten. Study-wide results and caveats: Most TCR sequences were seen very rarely across donors, but some public TCRs occurred in many.

The junction had 11 bases not matched to a gene; V was cut back by 5 bases and J by 8 bases. The germline CDR1 and CDR2 sequences are SGHKS and YYEKEE (reference sequence). The CDR3 is made up of 15 amino acids. Notes on this clone: Its target is unknown.

The origin of this receptor is a human donor in good health. This rearrangement joins TRBV5-5 to TRBJ2-1; 9 bases are a match to TRBD2. The specimen sequenced was PBMCs. The CDR3 loop reads CASSTSGGPRDEQFF. CDR3 coding DNA: TGTGCCAGCAGTACCAGCGGGGGGCCTCGGGATGAGCAGTTCTTC.